This is a list of T cell receptor beta chains from one sample in a study of T cell responses to AZD1222 COVID-19 vaccine. Clones were read by immunoSEQ multiplex PCR, and TCRdb kept only the in-frame ones, dropping some. The table includes approximately 100,000 clones, about 90% detected once. The material was peripheral blood, obtained on day 0 of AZD1222 vaccination. The source of these receptors is an adult in good health. The CDR3 runs from the conserved cysteine through the conserved F or W. D genes are given only for firm matches. Clone size is stated in some rows and not others, as once, few, many or a class when expanded.

size,J,D,V,DNA,CDR3
NA,TRBJ2-1,TRBD2,TRBV10-1,TGCGCCAGCAGTGATCTGACTAGCGAGAACAATGAGCAGTTCTTC,CASSDLTSENNEQFF
NA,TRBJ2-3,NA,TRBV29-1,TGCAGCGCCGAACTAGGGAAACCTTACACAGATACGCAGTATTTT,CSAELGKPYTDTQYF
NA,TRBJ2-1,TRBD1,TRBV5-1,TGCGCCAGCAGCTTAAACGAGGGACAGACCGGGCAGTTCTTC,CASSLNEGQTGQFF
few,TRBJ2-1,NA,TRBV7-9,TGTGCCAGCAGCCCCGGCCCAACTCAGGAGGGTAATGAGCAGTTCTTC,CASSPGPTQEGNEQFF
NA,TRBJ1-5,NA,TRBV21-1,TGTGCCAGCAGCAAAATCCGGGGACAGGGGGCGTTTTTGAATCAGCCCCAGCATTTT,CASSKIRGQGAFLNQPQHF
NA,TRBJ1-5,NA,TRBV6-2/TRBV6-3,TGTGCCAGCAGTTACTCCTATCAGCCCCAGCATTTT,CASSYSYQPQHF
NA,TRBJ1-6,NA,TRBV25-1,TGTGCCAGCACCCCGGGAGTTAATTCACCCCTCCACTTT,CASTPGVNSPLHF
NA,TRBJ1-4,NA,TRBV28,TGTGCCAGCAGTTTACCCCAGGGCAGTGAAAAACTGTTTTTT,CASSLPQGSEKLFF
NA,TRBJ2-3,NA,TRBV10-1,TGCGCCAGCAGTGAAGGGACATTGGCATCAGATACGCAGTATTTT,CASSEGTLASDTQYF
NA,TRBJ2-6,NA,TRBV2,TGTGCCAGCAGCGGAGACAGCTCTGGGGCCAACGTCCTGACTTTC,CASSGDSSGANVLTF
few,TRBJ2-7,TRBD2,TRBV27,TGTGCCAGCAGTAGGGGAGGGAACTCCTACGAGCAGTACTTC,CASSRGGNSYEQYF
NA,TRBJ2-2,NA,TRBV2,TGTGCCGACTCCCCCGGACATTCAAACACCGGGGAGCTGTTTTTT,CADSPGHSNTGELFF
NA,TRBJ2-2,TRBD2,TRBV19,TGTGCCAGTAGTCTAGCGGGAGTGGACACCGGGGAGCTGTTTTTT,CASSLAGVDTGELFF
NA,TRBJ2-7,NA,TRBV5-6,TGTGCCAGCACTACCACGAGGGGGGAGAGCTCCTACGAGCAGTACTTC,CASTTTRGESSYEQYF
NA,TRBJ2-1,TRBD2,TRBV3-1/TRBV3-2,TGTGCCAGCAGCCACTTTAGCGGGGCTGGCTACAATGAGCAGTTCTTC,CASSHFSGAGYNEQFF
once,TRBJ1-2,NA,TRBV18,TGTGCCAGCTCACCAAAGGGCGTCTATGGCTACACCTTC,CASSPKGVYGYTF
NA,TRBJ1-5,NA,TRBV7-6,TGTGCCAGCAGCTCAGAGGCGGGGAGCCATCAGCCCCAGCATTTT,CASSSEAGSHQPQHF